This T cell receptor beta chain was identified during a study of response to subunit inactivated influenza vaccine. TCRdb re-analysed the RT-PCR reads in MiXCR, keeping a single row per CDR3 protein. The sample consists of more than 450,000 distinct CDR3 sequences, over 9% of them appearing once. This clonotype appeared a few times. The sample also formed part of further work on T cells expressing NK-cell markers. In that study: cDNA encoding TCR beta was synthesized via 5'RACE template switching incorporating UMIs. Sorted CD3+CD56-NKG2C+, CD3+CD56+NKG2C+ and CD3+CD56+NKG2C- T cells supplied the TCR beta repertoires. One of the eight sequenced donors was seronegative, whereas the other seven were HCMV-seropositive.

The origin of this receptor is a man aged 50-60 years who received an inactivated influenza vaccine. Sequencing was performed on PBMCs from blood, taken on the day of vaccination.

CDR3 in DNA: TGTGCCAGCAGCTTACAAGGGGGGCCTGGAAACACCATATATTTT. Translation gives CASSLQGGPGNTIYF. The chain has TRBV7-2 and TRBJ1-3, with D tentatively TRBD1 (6 bases). Trimming pared 2 bases from V and 2 bases from J, leaving 10 bases between. The V gene's germline CDR1 is SGHTA and CDR2 FQGNSA. The CDR3 runs to 15 residues. Full variable domain (outside the CDR3, taken from reference TRBV7-2 and TRBJ1-3): GAGVSQSPSNKVTEKGKDVELRCDPISGHTALYWYRQSLGQGLEFLIYFQGNSAPDKSGLPSDRFSAERTGGSVSTLTIQRTQQEDSAVYLCASSLQGGPGNTIYFGEGSWLTVV.